The clone carrying this T cell receptor beta chain was seen many times. The target antigen is unknown. Trimming shortened V by 7 bases and J by 6 bases, and 23 bases separated the two germline ends. Germline V lookup: CDR1 SGHNT, CDR2 YYREEE (reference sequence). The CDR3 is 15 residues long. From RNA transcripts, TCR beta CDR3 regions were amplified. The TCR CDR3 was amplified in a first-round RT-PCR using the HTBI primer set. Via MiXCR, TCRdb re-called the multiplex PCR reads, giving one row per CDR3 protein. The sample has 650,000 to 750,000 distinct CDR3 sequences, 13% to 15% seen once. Isolation of PBMCs was performed on about 9.9 ml fresh peripheral blood. This entry comes from a study of T cells in Graves' hyperthyroidism and ophthalmopathy. Regarding the study as a whole: Most clonotypes expanded in the thyroid (above 0.001) were also present in blood. Ophthalmopathy was separated from stable hyperthyroidism by a 13 V-J model.

Sequenced material: blood. This receptor was identified in a young woman with Graves' hyperthyroidism. The V call is TRBV5-4, the J call TRBJ2-7; TRBD1 is a possible D gene (5 bases). CDR3 amino acids: CASGTFETGLTEQYF. CDR3 bases: TGTGCCAGCGGAACTTTCGAAACAGGTCTTACCGAGCAGTACTTC. The whole variable domain, remainder taken from reference TRBV5-4 and TRBJ2-7, is ETGVTQSPTHLIKTRGQQVTLRCSSQSGHNTVSWYQQALGQGPQFIFQYYREEENGRGNFPPRFSGLQFPNYSSELNVNALELDDSALYLCASGTFETGLTEQYFGPGTRLTVT.